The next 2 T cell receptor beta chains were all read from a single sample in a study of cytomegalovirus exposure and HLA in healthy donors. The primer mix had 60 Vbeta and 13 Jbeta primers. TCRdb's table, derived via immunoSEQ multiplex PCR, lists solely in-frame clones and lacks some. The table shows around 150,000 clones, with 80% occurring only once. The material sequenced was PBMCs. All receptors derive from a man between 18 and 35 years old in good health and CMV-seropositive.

Here the CDR3 DNA reads TGCAGCGTTACGACAGGGGATAGCAATCAGCCCCAGCATTTT. As protein: CSVTTGDSNQPQHF. The chain is built from TRBV29-1 and TRBJ1-5; 8 bases align to TRBD1. The CDR3 spans 14 residues. CDR1 is SQVTM and CDR2 is ANQGSEA in the germline V gene. V lost 5 bases and J lost 0; bases outside the gene matches: 3.

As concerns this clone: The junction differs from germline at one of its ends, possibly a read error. Written as DNA, the CDR3 is TGCAGCGTTGAGGGCGGGACCTTC. Protein: CSVEGGTF. The V and J genes are TRBV29-1 and TRBJ2-7; D is possibly TRBD2 (6 bases). The CDR3 is 8 residues long. The germline CDR1 and CDR2 sequences are SQVTM and ANQGSEA.